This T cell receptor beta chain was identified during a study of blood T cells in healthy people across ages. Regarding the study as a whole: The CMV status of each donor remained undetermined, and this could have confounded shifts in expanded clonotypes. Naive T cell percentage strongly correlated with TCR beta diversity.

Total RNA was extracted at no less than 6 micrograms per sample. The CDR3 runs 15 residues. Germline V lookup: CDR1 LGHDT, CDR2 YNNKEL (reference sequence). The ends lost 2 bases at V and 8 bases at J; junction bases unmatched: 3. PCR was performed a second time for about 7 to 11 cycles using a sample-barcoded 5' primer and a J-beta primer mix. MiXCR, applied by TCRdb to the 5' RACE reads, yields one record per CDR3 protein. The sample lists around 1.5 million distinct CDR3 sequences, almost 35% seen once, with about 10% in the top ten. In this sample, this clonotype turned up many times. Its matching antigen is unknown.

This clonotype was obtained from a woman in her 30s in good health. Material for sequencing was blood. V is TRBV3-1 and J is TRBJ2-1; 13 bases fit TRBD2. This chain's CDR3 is CASSQTGTSGDEQFF. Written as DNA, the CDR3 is TGTGCCAGCAGCCAAACCGGGACTAGCGGGGATGAGCAGTTCTTC.